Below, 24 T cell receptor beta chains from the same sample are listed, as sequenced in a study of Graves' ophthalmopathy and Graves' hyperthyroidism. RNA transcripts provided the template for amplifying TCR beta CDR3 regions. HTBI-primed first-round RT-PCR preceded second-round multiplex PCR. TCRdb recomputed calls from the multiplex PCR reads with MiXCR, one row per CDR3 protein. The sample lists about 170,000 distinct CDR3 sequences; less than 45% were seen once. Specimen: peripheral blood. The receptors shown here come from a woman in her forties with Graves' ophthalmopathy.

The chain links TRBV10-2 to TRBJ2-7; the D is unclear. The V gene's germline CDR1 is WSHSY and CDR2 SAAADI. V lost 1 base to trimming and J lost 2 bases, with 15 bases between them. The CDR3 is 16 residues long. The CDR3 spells CASSELGSLIPYEQYF. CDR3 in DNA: TGCGCCAGCAGTGAGTTAGGGTCCTTAATCCCCTACGAGCAGTACTTC.

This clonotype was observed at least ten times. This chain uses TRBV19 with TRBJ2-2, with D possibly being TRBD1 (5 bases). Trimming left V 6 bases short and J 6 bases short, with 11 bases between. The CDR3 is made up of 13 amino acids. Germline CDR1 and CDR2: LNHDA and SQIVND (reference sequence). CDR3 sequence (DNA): TGTGCCAGTAGACCCAGGGTGCCCGGGGAGCTGTTTTTT. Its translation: CASRPRVPGELFF.

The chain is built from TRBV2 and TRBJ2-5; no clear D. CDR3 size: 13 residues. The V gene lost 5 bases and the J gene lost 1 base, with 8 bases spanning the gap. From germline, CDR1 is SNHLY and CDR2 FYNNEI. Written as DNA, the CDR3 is TGTGCCAGCAGTCCCGAGATCCAAGAGACCCAGTACTTC. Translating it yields CASSPEIQETQYF. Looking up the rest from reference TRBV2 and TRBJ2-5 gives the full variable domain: EPEVTQTPSHQVTQMGQEVILRCVPISNHLYFYWYRQILGQKVEFLVSFYNNEISEKSEIFDDQFSVERPDGSNFTLKIRSTKLEDSAMYFCASSPEIQETQYFGPGTRLLVL.

The CDR3 sequence is CASSYSWGQGDEQYF. The CDR3, as DNA: TGTGCCAGCAGTTACTCGTGGGGACAGGGGGACGAGCAGTACTTC. This sequence joins TRBV6-5 and TRBJ2-7; 11 bases are shared with TRBD1. Germline loops: CDR1 MNHEY, CDR2 SVGAGI. The junction had 3 bases not matched to a gene; V was cut back by 0 bases and J by 5 bases. The CDR3 length is 15 residues.

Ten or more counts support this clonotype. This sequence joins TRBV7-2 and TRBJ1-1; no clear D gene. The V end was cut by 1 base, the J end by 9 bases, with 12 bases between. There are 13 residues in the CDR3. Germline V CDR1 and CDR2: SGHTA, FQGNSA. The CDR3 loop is CASSLGRQRKAFF. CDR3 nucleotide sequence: TGTGCCAGCAGCTTAGGTAGGCAGCGAAAAGCTTTCTTT.

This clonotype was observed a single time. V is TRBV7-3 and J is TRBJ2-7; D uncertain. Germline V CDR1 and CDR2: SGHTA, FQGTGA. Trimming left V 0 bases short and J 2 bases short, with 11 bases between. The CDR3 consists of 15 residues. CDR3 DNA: TGTGCCAGCAGCTTAACAGGTGGCGGTACCTACGAGCAGTACTTC. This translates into CASSLTGGGTYEQYF. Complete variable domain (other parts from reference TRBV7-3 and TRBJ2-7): GAGVSQTPSNKVTEKGKYVELRCDPISGHTALYWYRQSLGQGPEFLIYFQGTGAADDSGLPNDRFFAVRPEGSVSTLKIQRTERGDSAVYLCASSLTGGGTYEQYFGPGTRLTVT.

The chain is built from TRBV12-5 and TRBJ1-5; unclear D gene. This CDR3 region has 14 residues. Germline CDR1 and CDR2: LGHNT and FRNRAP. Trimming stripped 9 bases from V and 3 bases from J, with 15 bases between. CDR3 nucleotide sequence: TGTGCTAGAATTTTTCGGGTGTTCAATCAGCCCCAGCATTTT. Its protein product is CARIFRVFNQPQHF.

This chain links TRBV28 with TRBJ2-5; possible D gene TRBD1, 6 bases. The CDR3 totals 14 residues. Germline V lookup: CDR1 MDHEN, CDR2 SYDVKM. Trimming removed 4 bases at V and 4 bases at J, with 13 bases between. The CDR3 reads CASSYVSGVETQYF. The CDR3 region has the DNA TGTGCCAGCAGTTATGTGTCAGGGGTAGAGACCCAGTACTTC.

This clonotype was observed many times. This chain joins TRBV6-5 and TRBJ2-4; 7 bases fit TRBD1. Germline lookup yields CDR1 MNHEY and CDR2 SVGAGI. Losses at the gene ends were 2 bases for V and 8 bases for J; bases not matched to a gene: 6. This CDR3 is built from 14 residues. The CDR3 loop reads CASSYAGTEDIQYF. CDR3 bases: TGTGCCAGCAGTTACGCCGGGACAGAGGACATTCAGTACTTC.

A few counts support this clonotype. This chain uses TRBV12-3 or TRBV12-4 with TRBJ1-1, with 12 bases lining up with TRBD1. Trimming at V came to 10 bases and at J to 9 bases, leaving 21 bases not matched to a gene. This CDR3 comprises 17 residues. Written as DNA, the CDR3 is TGTGCCACCACGGCCTCCCGTCCTAAACGGGACAGGGGGCAAGCTTTCTTT. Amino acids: CATTASRPKRDRGQAFF.

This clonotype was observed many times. CDR3 loop: CASSESGANVLTF. Written as DNA, the CDR3 is TGTGCCAGCTCAGAAAGTGGGGCCAACGTCCTGACTTTC. This chain uses TRBV18 with TRBJ2-6; unclear D gene. The germline V and J ends were trimmed by 5 bases and 3 bases, with 5 bases remaining between them. This CDR3 contains 13 residues. Germline values: CDR1 KGHSH, CDR2 LQKENI. The entire variable domain, with the rest obtained from reference TRBV18 and TRBJ2-6, is as follows: NAGVMQNPRHLVRRRGQEARLRCSPMKGHSHVYWYRQLPEEGLKFMVYLQKENIIDESGMPKERFSAEFPKEGPSILRIQQVVRGDSAAYFCASSESGANVLTFGAGSRLTVL.

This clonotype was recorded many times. CDR3 in DNA: TGTGCCAGCAGTGATGGATGGGGGGCGCTTGGCTACACCTTC. Its protein product is CASSDGWGALGYTF. The V and J genes are TRBV6-1 and TRBJ1-2, with D perhaps TRBD1 (6 bases). Germline V gene data show CDR1 as MNHNS and CDR2 as SASEGT. V was pared by 3 bases and J by 7 bases, with 15 bases between. This CDR3 has 14 amino acids.

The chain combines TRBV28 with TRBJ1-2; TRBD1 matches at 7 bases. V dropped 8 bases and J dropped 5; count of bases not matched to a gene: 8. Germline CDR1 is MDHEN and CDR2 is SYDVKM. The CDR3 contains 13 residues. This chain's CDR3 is CASRPGQPYGYTF. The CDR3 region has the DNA TGTGCCAGCCGTCCGGGACAGCCATATGGCTACACCTTC.

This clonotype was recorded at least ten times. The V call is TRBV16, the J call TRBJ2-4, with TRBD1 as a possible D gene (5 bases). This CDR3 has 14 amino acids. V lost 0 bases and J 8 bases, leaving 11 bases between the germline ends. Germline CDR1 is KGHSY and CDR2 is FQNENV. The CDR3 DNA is TGTGCCAGCAGCCAATCGACAGATCTTGACATTCAGTACTTC. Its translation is CASSQSTDLDIQYF.

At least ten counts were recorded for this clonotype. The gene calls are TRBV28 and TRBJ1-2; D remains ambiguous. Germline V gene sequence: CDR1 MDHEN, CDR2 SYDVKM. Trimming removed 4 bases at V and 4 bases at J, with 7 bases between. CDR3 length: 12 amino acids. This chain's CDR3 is CASSWVTYGYTF. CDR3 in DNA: TGTGCCAGCAGTTGGGTCACCTATGGCTACACCTTC.

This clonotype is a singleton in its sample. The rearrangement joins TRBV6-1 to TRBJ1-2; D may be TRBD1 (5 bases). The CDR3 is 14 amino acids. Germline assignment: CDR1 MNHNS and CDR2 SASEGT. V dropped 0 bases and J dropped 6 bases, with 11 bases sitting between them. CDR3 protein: CASSEALVTDGYTF. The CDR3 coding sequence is TGTGCCAGCAGTGAAGCGCTCGTGACAGATGGCTACACCTTC.

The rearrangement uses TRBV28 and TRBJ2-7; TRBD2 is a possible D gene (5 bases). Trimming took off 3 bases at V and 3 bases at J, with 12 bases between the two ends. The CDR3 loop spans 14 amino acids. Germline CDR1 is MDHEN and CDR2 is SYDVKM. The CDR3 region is CASSFTSSFYEQYF. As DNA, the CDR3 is TGTGCCAGCAGTTTTACTAGTTCTTTCTACGAGCAGTACTTC.

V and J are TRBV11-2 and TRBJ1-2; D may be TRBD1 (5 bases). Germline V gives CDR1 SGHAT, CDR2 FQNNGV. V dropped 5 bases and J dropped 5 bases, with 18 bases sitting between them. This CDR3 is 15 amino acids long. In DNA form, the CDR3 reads TGTGCCAGCAGCCCGGGGGAAAGGGCGAATTATGGCTACACCTTC. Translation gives CASSPGERANYGYTF. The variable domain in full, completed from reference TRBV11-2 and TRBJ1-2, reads EAGVAQSPRYKIIEKRQSVAFWCNPISGHATLYWYQQILGQGPKLLIQFQNNGVVDDSQLPKDRFSAERLKGVDSTLKIQPAKLEDSAVYLCASSPGERANYGYTFGSGTRLTVV.

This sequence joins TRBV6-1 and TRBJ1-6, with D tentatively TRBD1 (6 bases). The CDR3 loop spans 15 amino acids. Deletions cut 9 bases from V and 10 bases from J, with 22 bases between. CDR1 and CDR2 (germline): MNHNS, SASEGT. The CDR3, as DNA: TGTGCCAGTTCCGTGGTGGCAGGGGAAATATCACCCCTCCACTTT. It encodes CASSVVAGEISPLHF.

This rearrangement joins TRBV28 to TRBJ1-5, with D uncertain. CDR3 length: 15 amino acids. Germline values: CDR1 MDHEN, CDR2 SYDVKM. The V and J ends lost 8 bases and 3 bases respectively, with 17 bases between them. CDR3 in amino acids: CASGGDQSVNQPQHF. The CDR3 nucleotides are TGTGCCAGCGGTGGAGATCAGAGCGTCAATCAGCCCCAGCATTTT.

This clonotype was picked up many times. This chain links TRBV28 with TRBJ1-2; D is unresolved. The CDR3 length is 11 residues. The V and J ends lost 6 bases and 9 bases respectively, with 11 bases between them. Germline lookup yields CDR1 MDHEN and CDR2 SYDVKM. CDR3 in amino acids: CASSFLDRYTF. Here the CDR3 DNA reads TGTGCCAGCAGCTTCTTGGATCGCTACACCTTC.

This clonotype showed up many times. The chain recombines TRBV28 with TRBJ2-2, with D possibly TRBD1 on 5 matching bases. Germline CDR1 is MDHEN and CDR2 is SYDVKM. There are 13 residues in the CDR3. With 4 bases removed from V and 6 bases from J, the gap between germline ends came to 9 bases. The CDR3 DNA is TGTGCCAGCAGTTCGCAGGGCGCCGGGGAGCTGTTTTTT. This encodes CASSSQGAGELFF.

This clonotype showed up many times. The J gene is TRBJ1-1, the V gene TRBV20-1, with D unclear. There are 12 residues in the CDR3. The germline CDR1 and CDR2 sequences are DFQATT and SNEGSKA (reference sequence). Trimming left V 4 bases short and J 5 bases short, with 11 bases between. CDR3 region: CSAKPPGTEAFF. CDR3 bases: TGCAGTGCTAAACCTCCTGGGACTGAAGCTTTCTTT.

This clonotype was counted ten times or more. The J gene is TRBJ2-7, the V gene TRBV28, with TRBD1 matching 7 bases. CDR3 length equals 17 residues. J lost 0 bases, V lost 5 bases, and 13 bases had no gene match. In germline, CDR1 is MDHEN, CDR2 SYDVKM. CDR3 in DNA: TGTGCCAGCAGTGACGTTCCGGGACAGAGACCCTCCTACGAGCAGTACTTC. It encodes CASSDVPGQRPSYEQYF.